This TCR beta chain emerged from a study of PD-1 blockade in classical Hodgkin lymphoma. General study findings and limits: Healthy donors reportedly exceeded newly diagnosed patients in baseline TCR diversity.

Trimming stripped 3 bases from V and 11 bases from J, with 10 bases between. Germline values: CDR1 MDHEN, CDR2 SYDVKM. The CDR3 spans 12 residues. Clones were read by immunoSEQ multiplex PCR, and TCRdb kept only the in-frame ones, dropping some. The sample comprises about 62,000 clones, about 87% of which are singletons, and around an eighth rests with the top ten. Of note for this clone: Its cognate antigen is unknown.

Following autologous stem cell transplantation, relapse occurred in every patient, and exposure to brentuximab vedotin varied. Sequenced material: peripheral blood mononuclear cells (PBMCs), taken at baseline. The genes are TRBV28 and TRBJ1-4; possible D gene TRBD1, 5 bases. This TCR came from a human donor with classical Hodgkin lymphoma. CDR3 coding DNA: TGTGCCAGCAGTTTTGGGACGGGGAAACTGTTTTTT. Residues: CASSFGTGKLFF. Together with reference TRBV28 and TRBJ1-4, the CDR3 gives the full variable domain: DVKVTQSSRYLVKRTGEKVFLECVQDMDHENMFWYRQDPGLGLRLIYFSYDVKMKEKGDIPEGYSVSREKKERFSLILESASTNQTSMYLCASSFGTGKLFFGSGTQLSVL.